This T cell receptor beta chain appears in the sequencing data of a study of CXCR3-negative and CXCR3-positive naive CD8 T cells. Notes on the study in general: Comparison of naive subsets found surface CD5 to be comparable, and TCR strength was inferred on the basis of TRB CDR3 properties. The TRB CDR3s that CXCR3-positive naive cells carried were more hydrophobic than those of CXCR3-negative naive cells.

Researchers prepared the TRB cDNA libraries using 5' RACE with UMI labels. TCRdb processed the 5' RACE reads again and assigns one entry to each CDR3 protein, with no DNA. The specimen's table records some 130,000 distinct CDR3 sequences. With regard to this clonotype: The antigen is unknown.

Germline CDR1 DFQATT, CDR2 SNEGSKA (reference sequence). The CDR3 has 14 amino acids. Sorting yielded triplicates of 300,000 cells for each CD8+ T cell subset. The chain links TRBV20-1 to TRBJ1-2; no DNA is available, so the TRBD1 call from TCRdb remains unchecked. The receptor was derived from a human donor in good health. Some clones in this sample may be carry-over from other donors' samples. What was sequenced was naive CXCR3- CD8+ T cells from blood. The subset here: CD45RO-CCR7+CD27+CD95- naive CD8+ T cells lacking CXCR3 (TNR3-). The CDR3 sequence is CSARDGGKGDGYTF.